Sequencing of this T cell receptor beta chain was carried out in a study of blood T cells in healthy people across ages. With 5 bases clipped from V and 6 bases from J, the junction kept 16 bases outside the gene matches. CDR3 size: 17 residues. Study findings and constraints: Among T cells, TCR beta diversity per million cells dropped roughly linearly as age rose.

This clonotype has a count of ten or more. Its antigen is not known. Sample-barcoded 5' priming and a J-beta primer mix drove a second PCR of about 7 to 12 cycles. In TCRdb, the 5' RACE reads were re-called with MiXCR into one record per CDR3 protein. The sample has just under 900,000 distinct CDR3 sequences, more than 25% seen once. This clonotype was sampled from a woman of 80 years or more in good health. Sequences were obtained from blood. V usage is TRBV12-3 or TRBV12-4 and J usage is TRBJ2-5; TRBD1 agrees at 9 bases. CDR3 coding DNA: TGTGCCAGCAGTCCTATATTCCGGGACAGGGAGGGAAAGACCCAGTACTTC. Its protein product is CASSPIFRDREGKTQYF.